The 26 T cell receptor beta chains reported below all come from one sample, sequenced in a study of T cells in Graves' hyperthyroidism and ophthalmopathy. RNA transcripts provided the source from which TCR beta CDR3 regions were amplified. In the first-round RT-PCR of the TCR CDR3, the HTBI primer set was used. Using its own MiXCR run on the multiplex PCR reads, TCRdb lists one record per CDR3 protein. This sample yields 650,000 to 750,000 distinct CDR3 sequences, of which roughly 15% are seen a single time; 10% belongs to the top ten. The sample taken for sequencing was blood. Every receptor here comes from a woman aged 18 to 35 with Graves' hyperthyroidism.

The chain joins TRBV29-1 to TRBJ2-2; 7 bases align to TRBD1. CDR3 size: 13 residues. CDR1 and CDR2 (germline): SQVTM, ANQGSEA. The V gene end was trimmed by 8 bases and the J gene end by 6 bases; junction bases not matched to a gene: 9. CDR3 amino acids: CSFRQGQAGELFF. In DNA form, the CDR3 reads TGCAGCTTCAGACAGGGCCAAGCCGGGGAGCTGTTTTTT.

This clonotype was observed at least ten times. V gene TRBV2 combines with J gene TRBJ1-2; perhaps TRBD1 as D (6 bases). The V end lost 4 bases, the J end lost 8 bases, and 8 bases lay between the germline ends. The germline CDR1 and CDR2 sequences are SNHLY and FYNNEI. CDR3 length: 11 amino acids. The CDR3 is CASSAGAGYTF. In nucleotides, the CDR3 is TGTGCCAGCAGTGCAGGGGCCGGCTACACCTTC. Drawing the rest from reference TRBV2 and TRBJ1-2, the complete variable domain is EPEVTQTPSHQVTQMGQEVILRCVPISNHLYFYWYRQILGQKVEFLVSFYNNEISEKSEIFDDQFSVERPDGSNFTLKIRSTKLEDSAMYFCASSAGAGYTFGSGTRLTVV.

This sequence joins TRBV7-2 and TRBJ2-7; D remains ambiguous. The V end lost 5 bases, the J end lost 6 bases, and 14 bases lay between the germline ends. The CDR3 is 13 residues long. Germline assignment: CDR1 SGHTA and CDR2 FQGNSA. The CDR3 DNA reads TGTGCCAGCAGCCCTAAGGCGGCTACCGAGCAGTACTTC. Translated: CASSPKAATEQYF.

This clonotype was recorded at least ten times. This chain links TRBV14 with TRBJ2-7; D not resolved. The V end lost 5 bases, the J end lost 3 bases, and 14 bases lay between the germline ends. Germline assignment: CDR1 SGHDN and CDR2 FVKESK. The CDR3 runs 14 residues. CDR3 protein: CASSSDWPFYEQYF. The CDR3 DNA follows: TGTGCCAGCAGCTCCGACTGGCCTTTCTACGAGCAGTACTTC.

The chain couples TRBV5-1 to TRBJ1-2; the D is unclear. Germline V CDR1 and CDR2: SGHRS, YFSETQ. The CDR3 extends over 14 amino acids. Trimming took off 0 bases at V and 4 bases at J, with 10 bases between the two ends. The CDR3 coding sequence is TGCGCCAGCAGCTTGGCAGGCAGCCTCTATGGCTACACCTTC. It specifies CASSLAGSLYGYTF.

This clonotype was detected a few times. This chain joins TRBV11-1 and TRBJ2-5; D is unclear. CDR3 size: 14 residues. The germline V gene encodes CDR1 SGHAT and CDR2 FQDESV (reference sequence). V was clipped by 2 bases and J by 5 bases, with 12 bases between them. CDR3 sequence: CASSLKVPTETQYF. CDR3 sequence (DNA): TGTGCCAGCAGCTTAAAAGTGCCAACGGAGACCCAGTACTTC.

This clonotype was counted many times. The chain couples TRBV11-2 to TRBJ1-6; no clear D. Germline CDR1 reads SGHAT; CDR2 reads FQNNGV. This CDR3 contains 14 residues. V lost 4 bases and J lost 9, with 13 bases in between. The CDR3 loop is CASSSPTTTSPLHF. In DNA, the CDR3 is TGTGCCAGCAGCTCCCCGACGACAACTTCACCCCTCCACTTT.

J is TRBJ2-1 and V is TRBV20-1, with 9 bases fitting TRBD1. J lost 2 bases, V lost 6 bases, and 8 bases had no gene match. CDR3 length: 15 residues. Germline CDR1 DFQATT, CDR2 SNEGSKA (reference sequence). CDR3 sequence: CSARDRDFPYNEQFF. CDR3 nucleotides: TGCAGTGCGCGGGACAGGGATTTCCCCTACAATGAGCAGTTCTTC.

This clonotype was seen only a few times. V is TRBV7-9 and J is TRBJ1-4; D gene unclear. The CDR3 spans 14 residues. Germline values: CDR1 SEHNR, CDR2 FQNEAQ (reference sequence). V was pared by 11 bases and J by 5 bases, with 18 bases between. The CDR3 sequence is CAPLSQGLNEKLFF. The DNA of the CDR3 is TGTGCCCCCCTTTCACAAGGCCTAAATGAAAAACTGTTTTTT. The whole variable domain, filled in from reference TRBV7-9 and TRBJ1-4, reads DTGVSQNPRHKITKRGQNVTFRCDPISEHNRLYWYRQTLGQGPEFLTYFQNEAQLEKSRLLSDRFSAERPKGSFSTLEIQRTEQGDSAMYLCAPLSQGLNEKLFFGSGTQLSVL.

In regard to this clonotype: A read error may produce the germline difference seen at one junction end. This chain joins TRBV19 and TRBJ2-1, with TRBD2 identical over 10 bases. CDR3 length: 15 amino acids. CDR1 and CDR2 (germline): LNHDA, SQIVND (reference sequence). CDR3: CTSSWGLARYNEQFF. DNA of the CDR3: TGTACCAGTAGCTGGGGACTAGCGAGATACAATGAGCAGTTCTTC.

This clonotype appeared many times. The rearrangement links TRBV7-8 to TRBJ2-2; D might be TRBD2 (5 bases). The CDR3 sequence is 18 residues long. V lost 1 base and J 6 bases, leaving 21 bases between the germline ends. Germline CDR1 reads SGHVS; CDR2 reads FQNEAQ. The DNA of the CDR3 is TGTGCCAGCAGCTTAGGGATTCGAGGGAGCAGATTCCCCGGGGAGCTGTTTTTT. Its translation is CASSLGIRGSRFPGELFF.

With regard to this clonotype: This may be a read error: a much more frequent sequence differs by one nucleotide. The chain carries TRBV7-6 and TRBJ2-3; a weak D match, TRBD2 (5 bases). The germline V gene encodes CDR1 SGHVS and CDR2 FNYEAQ. This CDR3 is built from 16 residues. As DNA, the CDR3 is TGTGCCAGCAGCACCACTCGGACGGCTAGCACAGATGCGCAGTATTTT. This gives the protein CASSTTRTASTDAQYF.

This clonotype was counted only a few times. V usage is TRBV7-2 and J usage is TRBJ2-5; TRBD2 matches 8 bases. CDR1 and CDR2 from the germline V gene are SGHTA and FQGNSA. V shed 4 bases and J 4 bases; nucleotides not matched to a gene: 8. The CDR3 contains 15 residues. The CDR3 loop reads CASSSMGTRGETQYF. The CDR3 DNA reads as TGTGCCAGCAGCTCCATGGGGACTAGGGGAGAGACCCAGTACTTC.

This clonotype was recorded once. The chain recombines TRBV4-1 with TRBJ2-7, with 9 positions matching TRBD2. CDR3 length equals 15 residues. The V gene's germline CDR1 is MGHRA and CDR2 YSYEKL. With 4 bases clipped from V and 7 bases from J, the junction kept 11 bases outside the gene matches. CDR3: CASSLSGSTAVEQYF. DNA of the CDR3: TGCGCCAGCAGCCTTAGCGGGAGCACGGCCGTGGAGCAGTACTTC.

This clonotype was seen many times. The gene calls are TRBV28 and TRBJ2-3, with no clear D. Trimming removed 6 bases from V and 6 bases from J, with 10 bases in between. Germline-derived CDR1 and CDR2 are MDHEN and SYDVKM. The CDR3 totals 12 residues. The CDR3, as DNA: TGTGCCAGCAGCCTTCAGGTGGATACGCAGTATTTT. As protein: CASSLQVDTQYF.

About this clonotype itself: The junction does not match germline at one end; this may be a read error. V and J are TRBV13 and TRBJ1-1; no firm D call. The germline gives CDR1 PRHDT, CDR2 FYEKMQ (reference sequence). This CDR3 comprises 14 residues. CDR3 sequence: CASSLSIKNSEAFF. Here the CDR3 DNA reads TGTGCCAGCAGCTTAAGCATCAAGAACTCTGAAGCTTTCTTT.

This chain connects TRBV6-2 or TRBV6-3 to TRBJ2-7; no reliable D call. The V gene's germline CDR1 is MNHEY and CDR2 SVGEGT. The CDR3 extends over 14 amino acids. The V and J ends lost 4 bases and 6 bases respectively, with 16 bases between them. CDR3 sequence reads: CASSSIRPSGEQYF. CDR3 coding DNA: TGTGCCAGCAGTTCTATCAGGCCTAGTGGCGAGCAGTACTTC.

This clonotype appeared many times. CDR3 sequence reads: CASSPQELGAFF. In DNA form, the CDR3 reads TGTGCCAGCTCACCACAGGAGTTGGGAGCTTTCTTT. The chain has TRBV18 and TRBJ1-1; no clear D gene. Trimming pared 1 base from V and 10 bases from J, leaving 10 bases between. The CDR3 extends over 12 amino acids. The germline V gene has CDR1 KGHSH and CDR2 LQKENI.

This clonotype occurred many times. This sequence joins TRBV14 and TRBJ2-7, with 9 nucleotides matching TRBD1. The CDR3 contains 13 residues. Trimming at V came to 6 bases and at J to 4 bases, leaving 4 bases not matched to a gene. Germline values: CDR1 SGHDN, CDR2 FVKESK. The CDR3 DNA sequence: TGTGCCAGCAGTGGGACAGGGAGATACGAGCAGTACTTC. It is translated as CASSGTGRYEQYF.

This clonotype was detected a few times. This chain uses TRBV29-1 with TRBJ2-7; 11 bases are a match to TRBD1. Per germline, CDR1 SQVTM and CDR2 ANQGSEA. J lost 3 bases, V lost 3 bases, and 7 bases had no gene match. The CDR3 runs to 15 residues. Here the CDR3 DNA reads TGCAGCGTTGAGTCTAGGGGGACAGGGGGCTACGAGCAGTACTTC. Protein: CSVESRGTGGYEQYF.

This clonotype has just a few counts. The rearrangement uses TRBV19 and TRBJ2-1, with TRBD2 matching 9 bases. There are 14 residues in the CDR3. The ends lost 7 bases at V and 2 bases at J; junction bases unmatched: 3. Per the germline V gene, CDR1 is LNHDA and CDR2 is SQIVND (reference sequence). The CDR3 DNA reads as TGTGCCAGTACTAAGCGGGGGGCCTACAATGAGCAGTTCTTC. Residues: CASTKRGAYNEQFF.

This clonotype was picked up many times. The V gene is TRBV3-1, the J gene TRBJ2-1, with 9 bases aligning to TRBD2. The CDR3 sequence is 17 residues long. CDR1 LGHDT and CDR2 YNNKEL come from the germline V gene (reference sequence). Trimming removed 0 bases from V and 8 bases from J; junction bases left unmatched: 11. The DNA of the CDR3 is TGTGCCAGCAGCCAAGATCGCTGGCGGGAGGGTCGAGATGAGCAGTTCTTC. Amino acids: CASSQDRWREGRDEQFF.

This clonotype was detected many times. The V and J genes are TRBV18 and TRBJ2-2; a possible D gene is TRBD2 (6 bases). Germline CDR1 reads KGHSH; CDR2 reads LQKENI. V shed 0 bases and J shed 7 bases, with 12 bases lying between them. CDR3 length: 15 residues. Here the CDR3 reads CASSPPQGGNGELFF. The CDR3 DNA is TGTGCCAGCTCACCACCGCAGGGAGGCAACGGGGAGCTGTTTTTT.

Ten or more counts support this clonotype. The V and J genes are TRBV3-1 and TRBJ2-7; 9 positions match TRBD1. From germline, CDR1 is LGHDT and CDR2 YNNKEL (reference sequence). After removal of 1 base from V and 4 bases from J, the junction contained 11 bases not matched to a gene. This CDR3 comprises 17 residues. The CDR3 here is CASSQAGTRDRDYEQYF. The CDR3 bases are TGTGCCAGCAGCCAAGCAGGGACGCGGGACAGGGATTACGAGCAGTACTTC.

This clonotype was counted at least ten times. This sequence joins TRBV30 and TRBJ2-7; 7 nucleotides line up with TRBD2. In germline, CDR1 is GTSNPN, CDR2 SVGIG (reference sequence). The V segment lost 5 bases and the J segment 4 bases; nucleotides outside the gene matches: 8. The CDR3 is 13 amino acids. Here the CDR3 reads CAWDRLAGYEQYF. The CDR3 DNA is TGTGCCTGGGACAGACTAGCTGGTTACGAGCAGTACTTC.

The rearrangement uses TRBV20-1 and TRBJ2-7; the D call may be TRBD1 or TRBD2 (5 bases each). The germline V gene has CDR1 DFQATT and CDR2 SNEGSKA (reference sequence). This CDR3 region has 12 residues. CDR3 loop: CSHTGTSNEQYF. The CDR3 bases are TGCAGCCATACCGGGACCTCTAACGAGCAGTACTTC.